The rows below give T cell receptor beta chains drawn from one sample of a study of T cells in Graves' hyperthyroidism and ophthalmopathy. TCRdb fed the multiplex PCR reads into MiXCR, producing one record per CDR3 protein. The sample lists about 660,000 distinct CDR3 sequences, just under 45% occurring once. The sequenced sample consisted of peripheral blood or thyroid tissue (not recorded which). These receptors came from an adult man with Graves' disease, either hyperthyroidism or ophthalmopathy (not recorded which). CDR3s include the opening cysteine and the closing phenylalanine or tryptophan. Fields, in order: CDR3 DNA, CDR3 protein, clone size, D gene, J gene, V gene. The D gene is left open where the match is weak. The size of a clone is reported for some rows only, either as once, few or many, or as a class for expanded clones.

CDR3nt: TGCGCCAGCAGCGAGACAGGGGCGAAAGGCTACACCTTC
CDR3aa: CASSETGAKGYTF
abundance: few
d_gene: TRBD1
j_gene: TRBJ1-2
v_gene: TRBV5-1

CDR3nt: TGCGCCAGCAGCCAAGGGGAAGGGGGGACTGAAGCTTTCTTT
CDR3aa: CASSQGEGGTEAFF
abundance: .
d_gene: .
j_gene: TRBJ1-1
v_gene: TRBV7-2

CDR3nt: TGTGCCAGCAGCTATTCTTCCCGGGGACTTTCTGGAAACACCATATATTTT
CDR3aa: CASSYSSRGLSGNTIYF
abundance: .
d_gene: .
j_gene: TRBJ1-3
v_gene: TRBV7-9

CDR3nt: TGCGCCAGCAGCTTGGAGCAGGGCTTCTACGAGCAGTACTTC
CDR3aa: CASSLEQGFYEQYF
abundance: few
d_gene: .
j_gene: TRBJ2-7
v_gene: TRBV5-1

CDR3nt: TGCAGCGTTGAACGGGGGGCCGGAACTGAAGCTTTCTTT
CDR3aa: CSVERGAGTEAFF
abundance: .
d_gene: .
j_gene: TRBJ1-1
v_gene: TRBV29-1

CDR3nt: TGTGCCACCAGTGCCGGGACAGGCCATGAAAAACTGTTTTTT
CDR3aa: CATSAGTGHEKLFF
abundance: .
d_gene: TRBD1
j_gene: TRBJ1-4
v_gene: TRBV24-1

CDR3nt: TGTGCCAGCAGTTACTCCGGGACATCGAACACTGAAGCTTTCTTT
CDR3aa: CASSYSGTSNTEAFF
abundance: .
d_gene: .
j_gene: TRBJ1-1
v_gene: TRBV7-9

CDR3nt: TGCAGTGCTCGGACAGGGAGGGTCCAAGAGACCCAGTACTTC
CDR3aa: CSARTGRVQETQYF
abundance: few
d_gene: .
j_gene: TRBJ2-5
v_gene: TRBV20-1

CDR3nt: TGTGCCAGCAGCCAAGCGATGGGACTAGCGGGGAGCACCGGGGAGCTGTTTTTT
CDR3aa: CASSQAMGLAGSTGELFF
abundance: .
d_gene: TRBD2
j_gene: TRBJ2-2
v_gene: TRBV7-2

CDR3nt: TGTGCCAGCAGCTTATACGGCTCTGGCTTAGGGGATTATGGAGACACTGAAGCTTTCTTT
CDR3aa: CASSLYGSGLGDYGDTEAFF
abundance: once
d_gene: .
j_gene: TRBJ1-1
v_gene: TRBV7-2

CDR3nt: TGTGCCATCAGTGAGTCGAGACAGGGGGACGAGCAGTACTTC
CDR3aa: CAISESRQGDEQYF
abundance: .
d_gene: TRBD1
j_gene: TRBJ2-7
v_gene: TRBV10-3

CDR3nt: TGTGCCATCAGTGACGCTCCGGGCGAAGCTTTCTTT
CDR3aa: CAISDAPGEAFF
abundance: .
d_gene: .
j_gene: TRBJ1-1
v_gene: TRBV10-3

CDR3nt: TGTGCCACCGAATCCGCTAACTATGGCTACACCTTC
CDR3aa: CATESANYGYTF
abundance: .
d_gene: .
j_gene: TRBJ1-2
v_gene: TRBV28

CDR3nt: TGCAGTGCCCTGCGGTCCGATAGCGAGCAGTACTTC
CDR3aa: CSALRSDSEQYF
abundance: once
d_gene: .
j_gene: TRBJ2-7
v_gene: TRBV20-1

CDR3nt: TGCAGTGCTAGCCCACAGGGAACGCAAGGCTACACCTTC
CDR3aa: CSASPQGTQGYTF
abundance: .
d_gene: .
j_gene: TRBJ1-2
v_gene: TRBV20-1

CDR3nt: TGTGCCAGCAGCAGAGGACGGTCGAACACTGAAGCTTTCTTT
CDR3aa: CASSRGRSNTEAFF
abundance: many
d_gene: .
j_gene: TRBJ1-1
v_gene: TRBV7-2

CDR3nt: TGCAGTGCTCCCGACAGCTTAGGTAATGGCTACACCTTC
CDR3aa: CSAPDSLGNGYTF
abundance: few
d_gene: .
j_gene: TRBJ1-2
v_gene: TRBV20-1

CDR3nt: TGTGCCAGCAGTGAAATGCGAGGGGCGGATGAAAAACTGTTTTTT
CDR3aa: CASSEMRGADEKLFF
abundance: .
d_gene: .
j_gene: TRBJ1-4
v_gene: TRBV25-1

CDR3nt: TGTGCCAGCAGTTCCTCCGGGGCTCTCCATAAAGGCTACACCTTC
CDR3aa: CASSSSGALHKGYTF
abundance: few
d_gene: .
j_gene: TRBJ1-2
v_gene: TRBV12-3/TRBV12-4

CDR3nt: TGCAGTGCTAGAGATGGGGCGGGGGAGACCCAGTACTTC
CDR3aa: CSARDGAGETQYF
abundance: .
d_gene: .
j_gene: TRBJ2-5
v_gene: TRBV20-1

CDR3nt: TGCGCCAGCAGCTACGGACAGCCGGGCCATGAAAAACTGTTTTTT
CDR3aa: CASSYGQPGHEKLFF
abundance: many
d_gene: .
j_gene: TRBJ1-4
v_gene: TRBV5-1

CDR3nt: TGTGCCAGCAGCTTAGACGGAGCAGGGGGCTTTCAGCCCCAGCATTTT
CDR3aa: CASSLDGAGGFQPQHF
abundance: few
d_gene: TRBD1
j_gene: TRBJ1-5
v_gene: TRBV7-9

CDR3nt: TGTGCCAGCAGGAACCGGGACATTCCCTACGAGCAGTACTTC
CDR3aa: CASRNRDIPYEQYF
abundance: .
d_gene: .
j_gene: TRBJ2-7
v_gene: TRBV11-2

CDR3nt: TGTGCCACCAGTGACCCGGGACGACCTAACTATGGCTACACCTTC
CDR3aa: CATSDPGRPNYGYTF
abundance: .
d_gene: .
j_gene: TRBJ1-2
v_gene: TRBV24-1

CDR3nt: TGTGCCAGCAGCTTTCGTGGAGGAAACACCGGGGAGCTGTTTTTT
CDR3aa: CASSFRGGNTGELFF
abundance: few
d_gene: .
j_gene: TRBJ2-2
v_gene: TRBV7-9

CDR3nt: TGTGCCACCAGTGAGGACACGAGCTCCTACAATGAGCAGTTCTTC
CDR3aa: CATSEDTSSYNEQFF
abundance: .
d_gene: .
j_gene: TRBJ2-1
v_gene: TRBV24-1

CDR3nt: TGTGCCAGTACCCTTTCCGGGGTCTTGTTTGGCTACACCTTC
CDR3aa: CASTLSGVLFGYTF
abundance: .
d_gene: .
j_gene: TRBJ1-2
v_gene: TRBV19

CDR3nt: TGTGCCATCAGTGAGTCAGGTCCCGCTGGGGCCAACGTCCTGACTTTC
CDR3aa: CAISESGPAGANVLTF
abundance: once
d_gene: .
j_gene: TRBJ2-6
v_gene: TRBV10-3

CDR3nt: TGTGCCAGCAGTTTCGGGACGGAAAATTCACCCCTCCACTTT
CDR3aa: CASSFGTENSPLHF
abundance: few
d_gene: .
j_gene: TRBJ1-6
v_gene: TRBV12-3/TRBV12-4

CDR3nt: TGTGCCGGCCTAGCGGGGGGCTACTCCTACGAGCAGTACTTC
CDR3aa: CAGLAGGYSYEQYF
abundance: .
d_gene: TRBD2
j_gene: TRBJ2-7
v_gene: TRBV25-1

CDR3nt: TGTGCCAGCAGTGAAGACAGGGGTGAAGCTTTCTTT
CDR3aa: CASSEDRGEAFF
abundance: many
d_gene: TRBD1
j_gene: TRBJ1-1
v_gene: TRBV2

CDR3nt: TGTGCCAGTAGTATCGGCACAGGGTCGATAACTGAAGCTTTCTTT
CDR3aa: CASSIGTGSITEAFF
abundance: few
d_gene: .
j_gene: TRBJ1-1
v_gene: TRBV19

CDR3nt: TGTGCCAGCAGCAGGGTAAGCGGGAGTCCAGAGACCCAGTACTTC
CDR3aa: CASSRVSGSPETQYF
abundance: .
d_gene: TRBD2
j_gene: TRBJ2-5
v_gene: TRBV7-9

CDR3nt: TGTGCCAGCAGCTCGCCGGGAAACAATCAGCCCCAGCATTTT
CDR3aa: CASSSPGNNQPQHF
abundance: .
d_gene: .
j_gene: TRBJ1-5
v_gene: TRBV7-9

CDR3nt: TGCAGCGTTGAACTGGGTTCACAGGGAGGGGGCGAGCAGTACTTC
CDR3aa: CSVELGSQGGGEQYF
abundance: .
d_gene: .
j_gene: TRBJ2-7
v_gene: TRBV29-1

CDR3nt: TGTGCCAGCAGTGAAAAAACACGTGTCAATCAGCCCCAGCATTTT
CDR3aa: CASSEKTRVNQPQHF
abundance: .
d_gene: .
j_gene: TRBJ1-5
v_gene: TRBV2

CDR3nt: TGTGCCAGCAGCGGGATGACAGGGAATCAGCCCCAGCATTTT
CDR3aa: CASSGMTGNQPQHF
abundance: .
d_gene: TRBD1
j_gene: TRBJ1-5
v_gene: TRBV2

CDR3nt: TGTGCCAGCAGCCCCACCCGCAGTCAGCCCCAGCATTTT
CDR3aa: CASSPTRSQPQHF
abundance: many
d_gene: .
j_gene: TRBJ1-5
v_gene: TRBV6-5

CDR3nt: TGTGCCAGCAGCTTAGAGGCCCGACAAGAGACCCAGTACTTC
CDR3aa: CASSLEARQETQYF
abundance: .
d_gene: .
j_gene: TRBJ2-5
v_gene: TRBV7-9

CDR3nt: TGTGCCACCAGTTCGGGGCGTGGCACCATTAATGAAAAACTGTTTTTT
CDR3aa: CATSSGRGTINEKLFF
abundance: .
d_gene: .
j_gene: TRBJ1-4
v_gene: TRBV24-1

CDR3nt: TGCGCCAGCAGCAGGGAAGGCAAAGGCGCCTACGAGCAGTACTTC
CDR3aa: CASSREGKGAYEQYF
abundance: few
d_gene: .
j_gene: TRBJ2-7
v_gene: TRBV5-1

CDR3nt: TGTGCCATCAGTGACGAGGCAGGCACTGAAGCTTTCTTT
CDR3aa: CAISDEAGTEAFF
abundance: many
d_gene: .
j_gene: TRBJ1-1
v_gene: TRBV10-3

CDR3nt: TGTGCCACCAGTGATTTCGGCAGGACCTATGGCTACACCTTT
CDR3aa: CATSDFGRTYGYTF
abundance: .
d_gene: .
j_gene: TRBJ1-2
v_gene: TRBV24-1

CDR3nt: TGCAGCGCCTCGACAGGGGGTCGCGGCTACACCTTC
CDR3aa: CSASTGGRGYTF
abundance: once
d_gene: TRBD1
j_gene: TRBJ1-2
v_gene: TRBV29-1

CDR3nt: TGTGCCAGCAGCTTAGACGCGGGAGGATTAGAGACCCAGTACTTC
CDR3aa: CASSLDAGGLETQYF
abundance: .
d_gene: TRBD2
j_gene: TRBJ2-5
v_gene: TRBV7-2

CDR3nt: TGTGCCAGCAGTGAGTCGGGCTCCTATAATTCACCCCTCCACTTT
CDR3aa: CASSESGSYNSPLHF
abundance: .
d_gene: .
j_gene: TRBJ1-6
v_gene: TRBV2

CDR3nt: TGCGCCAGCACCCCGGCGAGGGGGGGCCTTGGGGAGCATTTT
CDR3aa: CASTPARGGLGEHF
abundance: .
d_gene: .
j_gene: TRBJ1-5
v_gene: TRBV10-1

CDR3nt: TGTGCCAGCAGTGGGGTCGCAGGGGGCATCTACGAGCAGTACTTC
CDR3aa: CASSGVAGGIYEQYF
abundance: .
d_gene: TRBD1
j_gene: TRBJ2-7
v_gene: TRBV25-1

CDR3nt: TGCAGTGCTAGCGGCGCCGAGGATGGCTACACCTTC
CDR3aa: CSASGAEDGYTF
abundance: few
d_gene: .
j_gene: TRBJ1-2
v_gene: TRBV20-1

CDR3nt: TGTGCCATCAGCCCGGGACAGAACTATGGCTACACCTTC
CDR3aa: CAISPGQNYGYTF
abundance: .
d_gene: TRBD1
j_gene: TRBJ1-2
v_gene: TRBV10-3

CDR3nt: TGTGCCAGCAGCGAGGGAGTGGGCGAAGGCACTGAAGCTTTCTTT
CDR3aa: CASSEGVGEGTEAFF
abundance: many
d_gene: .
j_gene: TRBJ1-1
v_gene: TRBV9

CDR3nt: TGTGCCAGCAGTGAAACTCGCAGCGCCGGACAGAGGGATAATTCACCCCTCCACTTT
CDR3aa: CASSETRSAGQRDNSPLHF
abundance: .
d_gene: .
j_gene: TRBJ1-6
v_gene: TRBV2

CDR3nt: TGTGCCAGTAGTACCGGACGGGCCGGGGAGCTGTTTTTT
CDR3aa: CASSTGRAGELFF
abundance: once
d_gene: .
j_gene: TRBJ2-2
v_gene: TRBV19

CDR3nt: TGTGCCAGTATCTCAGGGGGCAGGACTGAAGCTTTCTTT
CDR3aa: CASISGGRTEAFF
abundance: few
d_gene: TRBD1
j_gene: TRBJ1-1
v_gene: TRBV19

CDR3nt: TGTGCCATCAGTGACGGGACAGCAGGTGAAAAACTGTTTTTT
CDR3aa: CAISDGTAGEKLFF
abundance: .
d_gene: TRBD1
j_gene: TRBJ1-4
v_gene: TRBV10-3

CDR3nt: TGTGCCAGCAGCCCTACAGGGACGGAGACCCAGTACTTC
CDR3aa: CASSPTGTETQYF
abundance: .
d_gene: .
j_gene: TRBJ2-5
v_gene: TRBV12-3/TRBV12-4

CDR3nt: TGTGCCAGCAGCTTAGCGAGCGGCAGTAACACTGAAGCTTTCTTT
CDR3aa: CASSLASGSNTEAFF
abundance: many
d_gene: .
j_gene: TRBJ1-1
v_gene: TRBV7-9

CDR3nt: TGTGCCAGCAGCGTAGACAACGGGATTGGAAACACCATATATTTT
CDR3aa: CASSVDNGIGNTIYF
abundance: many
d_gene: .
j_gene: TRBJ1-3
v_gene: TRBV9

CDR3nt: TGTGCCAGCAGCCCGGGCAGGGGACTAGCGGGGGCATACTCCTACGAGCAGTACTTC
CDR3aa: CASSPGRGLAGAYSYEQYF
abundance: .
d_gene: TRBD2
j_gene: TRBJ2-7
v_gene: TRBV7-9